In its sample, the clone carrying this T cell receptor (beta chain) was seen once. Its antigen is still unknown. This sample was taken from a study of cytomegalovirus exposure and HLA in healthy donors. Study results and caveats: An analysis that came later showed most CMV-associated TCR beta chains appearing HLA-restricted.

Germline lookup yields CDR1 LGHNA and CDR2 YSLEER. Trimming cost V 0 bases and J 6 bases, with 9 bases left between them. The CDR3 sequence is 13 residues long. Amplification used 60 Vbeta primers and 13 Jbeta primers. Clones were sequenced by immunoSEQ multiplex PCR, and TCRdb holds only the in-frame ones, with some missing. The table has about 110,000 clones, just under 70% seen once. Sequenced material: PBMCs. The V and J genes are TRBV4-3 and TRBJ2-7; TRBD1 is a possible D gene (6 bases). This sequence was found in a woman in her 70s in good health and CMV-seropositive. In DNA, the CDR3 is TGCGCCAGCAGCCAAGATAGGGGGTCCGAGCAGTACTTC. Amino acid sequence: CASSQDRGSEQYF.